These T cell receptor beta chains were read from a single sample in a study of cytomegalovirus exposure and HLA in healthy donors. Clones were read by immunoSEQ multiplex PCR, and TCRdb kept only the in-frame ones, dropping some. Among about 180,000 clones listed, around 80% were seen once. Material: PBMCs. These receptors all come from a man between 35 and 55 years old in good health and CMV-seronegative. The CDR3 runs from the conserved cysteine through the conserved F or W. D genes are given only for firm matches. Clone sizes are given selectively: once, few, many, or a class where the clone is expanded.

V: TRBV5-1
J: TRBJ2-7
size: few
D: .
CDR3: CASSSLGTGVVEQYF
DNA: TGCGCCAGCAGTTCTTTAGGAACAGGCGTTGTCGAGCAGTACTTC

V: TRBV7-9
J: TRBJ1-4
size: .
D: .
CDR3: CASSLGGTNEKLFF
DNA: TGTGCCAGCAGCTTAGGCGGGACTAATGAAAAACTGTTTTTT

V: TRBV5-4
J: TRBJ2-1
size: .
D: .
CDR3: CASSLAASPSYNEQFF
DNA: TGTGCCAGCAGCTTGGCCGCGAGCCCCTCCTACAATGAGCAGTTCTTC

V: TRBV29-1
J: TRBJ1-2
size: .
D: .
CDR3: CSVEDLEGYGYTF
DNA: TGCAGCGTTGAAGATCTAGAAGGCTATGGCTACACCTTC

V: TRBV20-1
J: TRBJ2-1
size: .
D: .
CDR3: CSARRYNEQFF
DNA: TGCAGTGCTAGACGTTACAATGAGCAGTTCTTC

V: TRBV7-6
J: TRBJ2-3
size: .
D: .
CDR3: CATSGGVGTDTQYF
DNA: TGTGCCACCAGTGGAGGGGTCGGCACAGATACGCAGTATTTT

V: TRBV18
J: TRBJ2-3
size: .
D: .
CDR3: CASSANPPGLSTDTQYF
DNA: TGTGCCAGCTCAGCAAACCCGCCGGGACTTAGCACAGATACGCAGTATTTT

V: TRBV5-4
J: TRBJ1-1
size: .
D: TRBD1
CDR3: CASSPGQGGMNTEAFF
DNA: TGTGCCAGCAGCCCGGGACAGGGGGGTATGAACACTGAAGCTTTCTTT

V: TRBV9
J: TRBJ1-1
size: .
D: TRBD1
CDR3: CASSGELRDRGNTEAFF
DNA: TGTGCCAGCAGCGGGGAACTCCGGGACAGGGGAAACACTGAAGCTTTCTTT

V: TRBV2
J: TRBJ2-3
size: few
D: .
CDR3: CASSGGSGSTDTQYF
DNA: TGTGCCAGCAGCGGGGGTAGCGGAAGCACAGATACGCAGTATTTT

V: TRBV5-6
J: TRBJ1-5
size: .
D: .
CDR3: CASSLARGQPQHF
DNA: TGTGCCAGCAGCCTTGCTCGGGGTCAGCCCCAGCATTTT

V: TRBV5-1
J: TRBJ2-1
size: .
D: .
CDR3: CASSAGPAEQFF
DNA: TGCGCCAGCAGCGCGGGCCCGGCTGAGCAGTTCTTC